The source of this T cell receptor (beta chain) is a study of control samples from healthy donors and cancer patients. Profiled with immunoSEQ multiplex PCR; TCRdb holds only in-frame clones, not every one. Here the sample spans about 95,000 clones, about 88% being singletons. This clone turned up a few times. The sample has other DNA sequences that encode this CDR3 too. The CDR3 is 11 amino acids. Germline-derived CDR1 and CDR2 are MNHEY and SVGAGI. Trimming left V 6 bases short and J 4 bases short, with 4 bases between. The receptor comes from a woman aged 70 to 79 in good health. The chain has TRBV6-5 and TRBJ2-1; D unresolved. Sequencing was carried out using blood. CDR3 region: CASRVYNEQFF. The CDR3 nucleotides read TGTGCCAGCAGGGTGTACAATGAGCAGTTCTTC.